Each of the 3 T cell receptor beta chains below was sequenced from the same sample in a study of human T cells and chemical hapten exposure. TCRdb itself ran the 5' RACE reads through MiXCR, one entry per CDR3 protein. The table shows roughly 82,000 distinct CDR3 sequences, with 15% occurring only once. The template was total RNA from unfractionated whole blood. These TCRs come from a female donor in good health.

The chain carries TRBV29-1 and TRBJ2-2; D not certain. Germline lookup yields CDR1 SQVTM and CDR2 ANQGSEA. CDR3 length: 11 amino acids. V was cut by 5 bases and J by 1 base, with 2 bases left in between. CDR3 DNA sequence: TGCAGCGTTCGGAACACCGGGGAGCTGTTTTTT. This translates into CSVRNTGELFF.

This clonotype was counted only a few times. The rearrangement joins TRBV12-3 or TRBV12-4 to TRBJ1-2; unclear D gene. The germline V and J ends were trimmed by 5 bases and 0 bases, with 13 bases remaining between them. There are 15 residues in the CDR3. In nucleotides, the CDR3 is TGTGCCAGCAGTCATACACGGCTAACTAACTATGGCTACACCTTC. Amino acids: CASSHTRLTNYGYTF.

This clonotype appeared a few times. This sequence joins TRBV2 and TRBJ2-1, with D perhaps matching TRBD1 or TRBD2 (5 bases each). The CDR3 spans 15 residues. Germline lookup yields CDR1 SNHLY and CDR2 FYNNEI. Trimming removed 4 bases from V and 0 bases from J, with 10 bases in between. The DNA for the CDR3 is TGTGCCAGCAGTGGAGGGGATAGCTCCTACAATGAGCAGTTCTTC. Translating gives CASSGGDSSYNEQFF. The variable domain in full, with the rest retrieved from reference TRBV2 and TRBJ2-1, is EPEVTQTPSHQVTQMGQEVILRCVPISNHLYFYWYRQILGQKVEFLVSFYNNEISEKSEIFDDQFSVERPDGSNFTLKIRSTKLEDSAMYFCASSGGDSSYNEQFFGPGTRLTVL.